This TCR beta chain appears in the sequencing data of a study of blood T cells in healthy people across ages. Alongside a J-beta primer mix, a sample-barcoded 5' primer served in a second PCR lasting 7 to 11 cycles. Every single cDNA molecule received a tag from a template-switch adaptor with 12 random nucleotides. Individual samples furnished no less than 3 million CDR3-containing paired-end reads apiece. TCRdb called the 5' RACE reads again in MiXCR, with one record for every CDR3 protein. The sample shows hundreds of thousands of distinct CDR3 sequences, around two thirds of them seen only once. On this clonotype itself: The target antigen is unknown.

CDR3 length: 15 amino acids. Germline CDR1 is ENHRY and CDR2 is SYGVKD. Trimming stripped 1 base from V and 0 bases from J, with 6 bases between. The study's findings and limits: It was not possible, with unsorted PBMCs, to conclusively compare naive and antigen-experienced cells. CMV status of donors was not determined, possibly confounding expanded clonotype changes.

The chain uses TRBV10-3 and TRBJ1-4; no clear D. The sample comprised blood. The origin of this receptor is a young man in good health. The CDR3 loop reads CAISEFAATNEKLFF. CDR3 DNA: TGTGCCATCAGTGAGTTCGCAGCAACTAATGAAAAACTGTTTTTT.